What follows are 15 T cell receptor beta chains derived from one specimen sequenced in a study of cytomegalovirus exposure and HLA in healthy donors. Researchers ran the PCR with 60 Vbeta and 13 Jbeta primers. Assay used: immunoSEQ multiplex PCR; TCRdb lists only in-frame clones, some missing. The sample consists of 150,000 to 200,000 clones, about three quarters of them appearing once. What was sequenced was PBMCs. The receptors shown here come from a woman aged 40 to 55 in good health and CMV-seronegative.

The chain joins TRBV6-1 to TRBJ2-7; 7 nucleotides line up with TRBD1. V gave up 3 bases and J gave up 5 bases; unmatched junction bases: 10. CDR3 length equals 15 residues. Germline V lookup: CDR1 MNHNS, CDR2 SASEGT. The CDR3 DNA is TGTGCCAGCAGTGATAGGGGGCAGGGGGTTGACGAGCAGTACTTC. Amino acids: CASSDRGQGVDEQYF.

The gene calls are TRBV14 and TRBJ1-2; TRBD1 matches at 7 bases. The J segment lost 4 bases and the V segment lost 3 bases, leaving 14 bases of the junction unmatched. Germline V CDR1 and CDR2: SGHDN, FVKESK. The CDR3 spans 17 residues. The CDR3 region has the DNA TGTGCCAGCAGCCACGGTTTAGACAGGGAAGTAAGCTATGGCTACACCTTC. This sequence encodes CASSHGLDREVSYGYTF.

This clone came up a few times. This rearrangement joins TRBV2 to TRBJ1-5, with a possible D match to TRBD1 (6 bases). The CDR3 consists of 14 residues. The germline CDR1 and CDR2 sequences are SNHLY and FYNNEI. Trimming left V 6 bases short and J 0 bases short, with 9 bases between. The CDR3 spells CASRQGYSNQPQHF. CDR3 bases: TGTGCCAGCAGACAGGGCTATAGCAATCAGCCCCAGCATTTT.

CDR3: CASRPGQGAFGYTF. CDR3 DNA sequence: TGTGCCAGCAGACCGGGACAGGGGGCGTTCGGCTACACCTTC. This chain connects TRBV6-1 to TRBJ1-2, with 12 bases lining up with TRBD1. The germline gives CDR1 MNHNS, CDR2 SASEGT. Trimming removed 6 bases from V and 8 bases from J; junction bases left unmatched: 7. This CDR3 is 14 amino acids long.

This clone was detected only once. The chain couples TRBV28 to TRBJ2-3, with D maybe TRBD2 (6 bases). Trimming left V 4 bases short and J 4 bases short, with 9 bases between. The CDR3 extends over 13 amino acids. Germline assignment: CDR1 MDHEN and CDR2 SYDVKM. The CDR3 spells CASSYGTSDTQYF. The CDR3 DNA is TGTGCCAGCAGTTACGGGACTTCAGATACGCAGTATTTT.

Regarding this clone: A junction end diverges from the germline sequence, so it may reflect a read error. The chain couples TRBV6-5 to TRBJ1-1; the D gene is possibly TRBD1 (6 bases). CDR1 and CDR2 from the germline V gene are MNHEY and SVGAGI. CDR3 length: 13 amino acids. Here the CDR3 reads CASSYRRDTEAFF. The DNA for the CDR3 is TGTGCCAGCAGTTACCGAAGGGACACCGAAGCTTTCTTT.

The V call is TRBV7-9, the J call TRBJ2-5; D is ambiguous. The ends were cut back, 4 bases at V and 4 bases at J, with 13 bases in the middle. Germline CDR1 and CDR2: SEHNR and FQNEAQ (reference sequence). The CDR3 consists of 14 residues. CDR3 residues: CASSSKLSGETQYF. The DNA of the CDR3 is TGTGCCAGCAGCTCTAAACTCTCGGGAGAGACCCAGTACTTC. The variable domain in full, with the rest retrieved from reference TRBV7-9 and TRBJ2-5, is DTGVSQNPRHKITKRGQNVTFRCDPISEHNRLYWYRQTLGQGPEFLTYFQNEAQLEKSRLLSDRFSAERPKGSFSTLEIQRTEQGDSAMYLCASSSKLSGETQYFGPGTRLLVL.

This rearrangement joins TRBV5-1 to TRBJ1-4; D gene unclear. CDR1 is SGHRS and CDR2 is YFSETQ in the germline V gene. V was shortened by 4 bases and J by 1 base, with 8 bases between the two germline ends. The CDR3 consists of 14 residues. CDR3 sequence reads: CASSPRVTNEKLFF. DNA of the CDR3: TGCGCCAGCAGCCCCCGCGTAACTAATGAAAAACTGTTTTTT.

The chain combines TRBV6-1 with TRBJ1-2, with 9 nucleotides matching TRBD1. CDR1 and CDR2 from the germline V gene are MNHNS and SASEGT. Trimming at V came to 4 bases and at J to 3 bases, leaving 6 bases not matched to a gene. The CDR3 is 15 residues long. The CDR3 bases are TGTGCCAGCAGTGTTAGGGACAGGGTGGACTATGGCTACACCTTC. Its protein product is CASSVRDRVDYGYTF.

This clone appeared a few times. The V and J genes are TRBV5-4 and TRBJ1-4; weak D call: TRBD1 (6 bases). In germline, CDR1 is SGHNT, CDR2 YYREEE (reference sequence). The V and J ends lost 2 bases and 5 bases respectively, with 10 bases between them. The length of the CDR3 is 14 residues. The CDR3 sequence: CASSFTGFNEKLFF. In DNA, the CDR3 is TGTGCCAGCAGCTTTACAGGGTTCAATGAAAAACTGTTTTTT.

The chain has TRBV5-1 and TRBJ1-4; D is perhaps TRBD1 (6 bases). The CDR3 totals 14 residues. V was clipped by 5 bases and J by 7 bases, with 15 bases between them. The V gene's germline CDR1 is SGHRS and CDR2 YFSETQ. The CDR3 DNA follows: TGCGCCAGCAGGTGGGACAACGAGGGTGAAAAACTGTTTTTT. Its protein product is CASRWDNEGEKLFF. The full variable domain, in which reference TRBV5-1 and TRBJ1-4 provide the parts outside the CDR3, is KAGVTQTPRYLIKTRGQQVTLSCSPISGHRSVSWYQQTPGQGLQFLFEYFSETQRNKGNFPGRFSGRQFSNSRSEMNVSTLELGDSALYLCASRWDNEGEKLFFGSGTQLSVL.

As for this clone: In the same sample, other DNA sequences code for this CDR3. V is TRBV7-9 and J is TRBJ2-3; 8 bases map to TRBD2. V shed 5 bases and J 6 bases; nucleotides not matched to a gene: 7. The CDR3 sequence is 14 residues long. The V gene's germline CDR1 is SEHNR and CDR2 FQNEAQ (reference sequence). DNA for the CDR3: TGTGCCAGCAGCCACCGACTAGCGATTGATACGCAGTATTTT. Its translation: CASSHRLAIDTQYF.

The V gene is TRBV6-9, the J gene TRBJ1-2; TRBD1 matches at 10 bases. Germline trimming cut 4 bases from V and 4 bases from J; bases unmatched to any gene: 9. Germline-derived CDR1 and CDR2 are MNHGY and SVAAGI. The CDR3 contains 16 residues. The CDR3 bases are TGTGCCAGCAGTTCCTCAGGACAGGGGGTATCCTATGGCTACACCTTC. Protein sequence: CASSSSGQGVSYGYTF.

The V and J genes are TRBV9 and TRBJ1-5, with 9 nucleotides matching TRBD1. This CDR3 is built from 13 residues. Germline values: CDR1 SGDLS, CDR2 YYNGEE. J gave up 4 bases and V 7 bases, and 3 bases lay outside the gene matches. The CDR3 bases are TGTGCCAGCGGGACAGGGTGGAATCAGCCCCAGCATTTT. Its protein is CASGTGWNQPQHF.

The chain combines TRBV2 with TRBJ1-3, with 7 bases matching TRBD1. Losses at the gene ends were 7 bases for V and 9 bases for J; bases not matched to a gene: 9. Germline CDR1 is SNHLY and CDR2 is FYNNEI. This CDR3 comprises 13 residues. CDR3 bases: TGTGCCAGCAAAAGGGACAGCCGACGCACCATATATTTT. Translated: CASKRDSRRTIYF.